Listed here is a single TCR beta chain. Its target antigen remains unknown. The sample holds no much larger clone one base away, and base qualities are not on file. The donors were healthy, HIV-negative adults with no recently reported acute infections or vaccinations. Every donor was a Caucasian adult residing in Nashville, Tennessee, USA. CD4+ T cells were enriched by magnetic negative selection; naive cells were then positively selected on CD45RA, and the negative fraction formed the memory subset. Blood was collected by leukapheresis, and PBMCs were isolated by Ficoll-Histopaque density gradient centrifugation and then cryopreserved in liquid nitrogen vapor phase. Purity and quantity of every magnetically sorted T cell population were checked by analytical flow cytometry. Each sorted fraction had its genomic DNA isolated and then quantified by UV absorbance on a Nanodrop 2000c. TCR CDR3 regions were amplified from genomic DNA by multiplex PCR using the deep immunoSEQ assay. For each cell subset, the extracted genomic DNA was distributed evenly across all wells of several immunoSEQ 96-well plates, and each plate served as one replicate. For sorted subsets, around 0.2 ug of genomic DNA, equivalent to 25,000 to 30,000 T cell genomes, went into each replicate PCR. Purified libraries were measured with a Qubit 3.0 fluorometer, size-checked on a Bioanalyzer 2100, and measured again with the KAPA Library Quantification kit. Each immunoSEQ 96-well plate was sequenced on its own single-read 150-cycle Illumina NextSeq 550 flow cell. As for the authors' bioinformatics: The immunoSEQ output contained only junctional sequences without quality scores, so filtering could not match that applied to full-length reads. To assign V/J genes and CDR3, sequences were annotated using PyIR, a Python wrapper for IgBLAST v1.9, with IMGT germline references. Reads with weak V/J assignments (E-value above 1e-6), missing CDR3, stop codons, out-of-frame junctions, or ambiguous translated residues were removed. V3J clonotypes were defined by identical inferred V gene, J gene, and CDR3 amino acid sequence. The percentage overlap between two repertoires was calculated by dividing the number of shared unique clonotypes by the size of the smaller repertoire. Repertoire richness was assessed with RTK rarefaction, the Chao1 estimator, and Recon v2.1 estimates of unobserved clonotypes. For all TCRbeta clonotypes obtained by the gDNA method from four donors, generation probabilities were computed with OLGA. In TCRdb, the immuneACCESS table is reduced to in-frame sequences with V and J assigned. These tables do not hold every clone; where another copy was compared, an unresolved V gene accounts for under half, and the others remain unexplained. D and trimming were read from the DNA, whereas the V and J calls and clone size are those reported in that table. The sample includes around 1,000,000 clones, with 77% observed a single time. Jointly, the top ten make up almost 0.9% of the sample.

The data belong to a study of shared clonotypes between healthy human individuals (dated by TCRdb to 2018 to 2020). At the level of the whole study: The cohort comprised two women and three men aged 18 to 49 years. Per donor, leukapheresis produced somewhere between about 0.8 and 9.5 billion PBMCs. To increase sequencing depth and limit assay-specific biases, different laboratories used diverse techniques to prepare libraries and sequence TCR repertoires. For each donor, CD4 naive and CD4 memory were each run on three plates, CD8 naive on two plates, and CD8 memory on one plate. To estimate repertoire size and how much clonotypes are shared between individuals, the study performed deep sequencing of blood TCR repertoires from a handful of healthy adults.

The CDR3 sequence holds 13 residues, the cysteine and phenylalanine included. The kept DNA is CDR3 alone, 39 bases in frame from the first base. Based on the germline V gene, the CDR1 and CDR2 sequences are MDHEN and SYDVKM. The trim is 3 bases for V and 7 bases for J, with a gap of 12 bases between the germline ends. Overall study outcomes, separate from this receptor: Across a few donors, approximately 5% of naive CD4, roughly 3.8% of naive CD8, approximately 2.5% of memory CD4, and approximately 0.4% of memory CD8 clonotypes were shared. Even with the large sequencing depth, rarefaction of the sorted-subset datasets indicated that sequencing was incomplete. The genetic and exposure-history diversity represented was limited by the small number of donors. Compared with non-shared clonotypes, clonotypes shared by all four sorted-subset donors had higher generation probabilities. Only blood was sampled, and tissue TCR repertoires likely differ from those in blood. Pairwise subsampling led to the expectation that sequencing depth would affect the degree of clonotype sharing among donors. Larger estimated clonotype richness was generally found for naive subsets than for memory subsets.

The sequenced sample was memory CD4+ T cells from PBMCs. The cell subset or site label, read with the paper, signifies: CD45RA-negative fraction. The receptor was isolated from a man between 18 and 29 years old in good health. Some clones in this sample may be carry-over from other donors' samples. The V gene is TRBV28 and the J gene is TRBJ1-2; D gene: possibly TRBD1, on 5 matching bases. DNA sequence: TGTGCCAGCAGTTTGGACCAGGGTCGTGGCTACACCTTC. This encodes CASSLDQGRGYTF.